The next 20 T cell receptor beta chains were all read from a single sample in a study of blood T cell repertoires in COVID-19. Produced via immunoSEQ multiplex PCR; TCRdb's table is partial and in-frame only. The sample lists 150,000 to 190,000 clones; approximately 79% were seen once. The sequencing input was PBMCs or T cells enriched from blood (not recorded which). These TCRs come from a man aged 45 to 65 who had recovered from COVID-19.

V and J are TRBV10-3 and TRBJ2-7, with TRBD1 identical over 10 bases. The germline CDR1 and CDR2 sequences are ENHRY and SYGVKD. There are 13 residues in the CDR3. Losses at the gene ends were 8 bases for V and 6 bases for J; bases not matched to a gene: 7. The CDR3 loop is CAIGGTGASEQYF. The CDR3 region has the DNA TGTGCCATCGGCGGGACAGGGGCGAGCGAGCAGTACTTC.

The chain uses TRBV5-4 and TRBJ1-3; D remains unclear. This CDR3 is built from 15 residues. Trimming pared 3 bases from V and 2 bases from J, leaving 12 bases between. CDR1 is SGHNT, CDR2 YYREEE, per germline (reference sequence). The CDR3 DNA sequence: TGTGCCAGCAGCTCAGGACGGGGAGCTGGAAACACCATATATTTT. The encoded protein is CASSSGRGAGNTIYF.

CDR3 in amino acids: CATWTGFGGANVLTF. CDR3 DNA: TGTGCCACCTGGACAGGGTTTGGTGGGGCCAACGTCCTGACTTTC. The chain links TRBV19 to TRBJ2-6, with 8 bases identical to TRBD1. CDR1 and CDR2 from the germline V gene are LNHDA and SQIVND (reference sequence). The CDR3 consists of 15 residues. Trimming removed 10 bases from V and 3 bases from J; junction bases left unmatched: 8.

The chain combines TRBV27 with TRBJ1-2; 8 bases are shared with TRBD1. The J segment lost 4 bases and the V segment lost 5 bases, leaving 9 bases of the junction unmatched. The length of the CDR3 is 15 residues. CDR1 is MNHEY and CDR2 is SMNVEV in the germline V gene (reference sequence). This CDR3 reads CASSIGQGGSYGYTF. The CDR3 nucleotides are TGTGCCAGCAGTATAGGACAGGGTGGGAGCTATGGCTACACCTTC.

This chain's CDR3 is CASSPLVGGITDTQYF. The DNA of the CDR3 is TGTGCCAGCAGCCCCTTAGTAGGGGGCATCACAGATACGCAGTATTTT. This chain links TRBV11-2 with TRBJ2-3; 7 nucleotides match TRBD1. J was trimmed by 2 bases and V by 5 bases; bases with no gene match: 10. The germline CDR1 and CDR2 sequences are SGHAT and FQNNGV. This CDR3 has 16 amino acids.

V usage is TRBV9 and J usage is TRBJ1-6; 7 nucleotides line up with TRBD1. Trimming at V came to 4 bases and at J to 7 bases, leaving 11 bases not matched to a gene. The CDR3 extends over 16 amino acids. Per germline, CDR1 SGDLS and CDR2 YYNGEE. CDR3 sequence: CASSPSSGGGNSPLHF. CDR3 coding DNA: TGTGCCAGCAGCCCAAGCTCAGGGGGTGGGAATTCACCCCTCCACTTT. Full variable domain (rest looked up from reference TRBV9 and TRBJ1-6): DSGVTQTPKHLITATGQRVTLRCSPRSGDLSVYWYQQSLDQGLQFLIQYYNGEERAKGNILERFSAQQFPDLHSELNLSSLELGDSALYFCASSPSSGGGNSPLHFGNGTRLTVT.

The rearrangement joins TRBV7-2 to TRBJ2-1; 8 bases are shared with TRBD2. V shed 5 bases, J shed 4 bases, and the junction held 19 bases outside the gene matches. Per germline, CDR1 SGHTA and CDR2 FQGNSA. This CDR3 spans 19 amino acids. This CDR3 reads CASSRTSGAIAGRYNEQFF. DNA of the CDR3: TGTGCCAGCAGCCGCACGTCCGGGGCAATAGCGGGACGGTACAATGAGCAGTTCTTC. Full variable domain (missing parts from reference TRBV7-2 and TRBJ2-1): GAGVSQSPSNKVTEKGKDVELRCDPISGHTALYWYRQSLGQGLEFLIYFQGNSAPDKSGLPSDRFSAERTGGSVSTLTIQRTQQEDSAVYLCASSRTSGAIAGRYNEQFFGPGTRLTVL.

This chain uses TRBV11-3 with TRBJ2-5, with D perhaps TRBD2 (6 bases). The CDR3 consists of 13 residues. With 5 bases removed from V and 1 base from J, the gap between germline ends came to 8 bases. Germline values: CDR1 SGHNT, CDR2 YENEEA. The CDR3 region is CASSIAVQETQYF. CDR3 nucleotide sequence: TGTGCCAGCAGCATAGCGGTCCAAGAGACCCAGTACTTC.

The chain carries TRBV5-1 and TRBJ1-1; D is perhaps TRBD1 (6 bases). The V gene lost 2 bases and the J gene lost 5 bases, with 13 bases spanning the gap. From germline, CDR1 is SGHRS and CDR2 YFSETQ. The CDR3 length is 14 residues. The CDR3 DNA sequence: TGCGCCAGCAGCTTTACCGGGGGGCGGACTGAAGCTTTCTTT. Residues: CASSFTGGRTEAFF. Complete variable domain (other parts from reference TRBV5-1 and TRBJ1-1): KAGVTQTPRYLIKTRGQQVTLSCSPISGHRSVSWYQQTPGQGLQFLFEYFSETQRNKGNFPGRFSGRQFSNSRSEMNVSTLELGDSALYLCASSFTGGRTEAFFGQGTRLTVV.

V usage is TRBV28 and J usage is TRBJ2-5, with 7 nucleotides matching TRBD1. This CDR3 region has 15 residues. Germline lookup yields CDR1 MDHEN and CDR2 SYDVKM. The junction had 9 bases not matched to a gene; V was cut back by 3 bases and J by 5 bases. DNA for the CDR3: TGTGCCAGCAGTTTCCTGGGAGAGACAGGGGAGACCCAGTACTTC. Translation: CASSFLGETGETQYF.

This clone was detected only once. This rearrangement joins TRBV2 to TRBJ1-4; 7 bases are a match to TRBD1. Trimming removed 9 bases from V and 4 bases from J; junction bases left unmatched: 2. The CDR3 has 12 residues. The germline V gene has CDR1 SNHLY and CDR2 FYNNEI. This chain's CDR3 is CASTGVNEKLFF. CDR3 nucleotides: TGTGCCAGTACAGGGGTTAATGAAAAACTGTTTTTT.

The CDR3 DNA is TGTGCCAGCAGCGTTTCGGGGACAAAGGTTAACTATGGCTACACCTTC. Residues: CASSVSGTKVNYGYTF. This chain links TRBV11-2 with TRBJ1-2; a possible D gene is TRBD1 (6 bases). The germline gives CDR1 SGHAT, CDR2 FQNNGV. The V end lost 5 bases, the J end lost 1 base, and 17 bases lay between the germline ends. The CDR3 consists of 16 residues.

The chain links TRBV6-5 to TRBJ1-2; TRBD1 aligns across 8 bases. The length of the CDR3 is 14 residues. V dropped 4 bases and J dropped 2; count of bases not matched to a gene: 3. Germline lookup yields CDR1 MNHEY and CDR2 SVGAGI. The CDR3 sequence: CASSWDRSNYGYTF. DNA for the CDR3: TGTGCCAGCAGTTGGGACAGGTCGAACTATGGCTACACCTTC.

This clone was seen only once. The rearrangement joins TRBV19 to TRBJ1-2; no reliable D call. The germline CDR1 and CDR2 sequences are LNHDA and SQIVND (reference sequence). Trimming stripped 4 bases from V and 0 bases from J, with 12 bases between. This CDR3 comprises 15 residues. The CDR3 is CASSREGRANYGYTF. The CDR3 bases are TGTGCCAGTAGTAGGGAGGGAAGGGCTAACTATGGCTACACCTTC.

The chain couples TRBV7-9 to TRBJ2-5; 7 bases fit TRBD1. Germline CDR1 and CDR2: SEHNR and FQNEAQ (reference sequence). Germline trimming cut 3 bases from V and 3 bases from J; bases unmatched to any gene: 7. The CDR3 contains 15 residues. CDR3 DNA sequence: TGTGCCAGCAGCTTTGACAGGGACACTAAAGAGACCCAGTACTTC. Amino acid sequence: CASSFDRDTKETQYF. The whole variable domain, filled in from reference TRBV7-9 and TRBJ2-5, reads DTGVSQNPRHKITKRGQNVTFRCDPISEHNRLYWYRQTLGQGPEFLTYFQNEAQLEKSRLLSDRFSAERPKGSFSTLEIQRTEQGDSAMYLCASSFDRDTKETQYFGPGTRLLVL.

The rearrangement links TRBV11-2 to TRBJ1-2; TRBD1 is a possible D gene (6 bases). The V gene's germline CDR1 is SGHAT and CDR2 FQNNGV. The CDR3 runs to 15 residues. V was trimmed by 1 base and J by 8 bases, leaving 17 bases between them. The CDR3 nucleotides are TGTGCCAGCAGCTTAGCCGGGACAAGCCCGGGGGGCTACACCTTC. As protein: CASSLAGTSPGGYTF.

The chain combines TRBV7-9 with TRBJ1-4; D gene uncertain. V lost 3 bases and J 0 bases, leaving 8 bases between the germline ends. The germline CDR1 and CDR2 sequences are SEHNR and FQNEAQ (reference sequence). CDR3 length: 15 amino acids. CDR3: CASSFGEATNEKLFF. The CDR3 region has the DNA TGTGCCAGCAGCTTTGGAGAGGCAACTAATGAAAAACTGTTTTTT. Full variable domain (outside the CDR3, taken from reference TRBV7-9 and TRBJ1-4): DTGVSQNPRHKITKRGQNVTFRCDPISEHNRLYWYRQTLGQGPEFLTYFQNEAQLEKSRLLSDRFSAERPKGSFSTLEIQRTEQGDSAMYLCASSFGEATNEKLFFGSGTQLSVL.

The rearrangement uses TRBV18 and TRBJ2-7, with a possible D match to TRBD1 (5 bases). Germline V gives CDR1 KGHSH, CDR2 LQKENI. The CDR3 has 14 amino acids. V lost 3 bases and J lost 0, with 9 bases in between. CDR3 amino acids: CASSPQGSSYEQYF. The CDR3 DNA reads as TGTGCCAGCTCACCGCAGGGTAGCTCCTACGAGCAGTACTTC.

The chain joins TRBV7-9 to TRBJ2-3; the D gene is possibly TRBD1 (5 bases). From germline, CDR1 is SEHNR and CDR2 FQNEAQ (reference sequence). The length of the CDR3 is 15 residues. Trimming pared 7 bases from V and 0 bases from J, leaving 14 bases between. This chain's CDR3 is CASTRQTISTDTQYF. Written as DNA, the CDR3 is TGTGCCAGCACCCGACAGACAATTAGCACAGATACGCAGTATTTT.

This sequence joins TRBV7-8 and TRBJ2-1; D unclear. V shed 0 bases and J shed 1 base, with 13 bases lying between them. Looked up from germline, CDR1 is SGHVS and CDR2 is FQNEAQ. CDR3 size: 17 residues. CDR3 sequence: CASSLAAVLGSYNEQFF. The CDR3, as DNA: TGTGCCAGCAGCTTAGCGGCGGTGCTTGGGTCCTACAATGAGCAGTTCTTC.